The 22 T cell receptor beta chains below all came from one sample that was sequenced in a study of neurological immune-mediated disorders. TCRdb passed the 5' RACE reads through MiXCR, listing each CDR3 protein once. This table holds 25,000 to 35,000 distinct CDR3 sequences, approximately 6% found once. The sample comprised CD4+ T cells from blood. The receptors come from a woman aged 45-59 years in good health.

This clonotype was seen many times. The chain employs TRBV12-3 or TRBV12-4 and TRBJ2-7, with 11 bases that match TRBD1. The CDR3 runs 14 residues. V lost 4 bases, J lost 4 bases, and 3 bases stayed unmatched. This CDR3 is CASSSWDRGYEQYF. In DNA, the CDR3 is TGTGCCAGCAGTTCCTGGGACAGGGGGTACGAGCAGTACTTC.

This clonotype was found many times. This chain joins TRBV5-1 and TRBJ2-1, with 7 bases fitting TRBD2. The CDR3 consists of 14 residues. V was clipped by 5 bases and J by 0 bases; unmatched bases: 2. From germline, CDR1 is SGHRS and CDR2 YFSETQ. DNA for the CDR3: TGCGCCAGCAGGCGGGAGATCTCCTACAATGAGCAGTTCTTC. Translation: CASRREISYNEQFF.

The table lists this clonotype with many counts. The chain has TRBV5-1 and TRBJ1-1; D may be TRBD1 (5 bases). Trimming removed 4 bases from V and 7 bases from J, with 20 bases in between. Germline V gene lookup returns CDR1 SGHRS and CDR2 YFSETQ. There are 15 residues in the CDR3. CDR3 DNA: TGCGCCAGCAGCGACATAATGACGGGACGACTTGAAGCTTTCTTT. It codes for CASSDIMTGRLEAFF.

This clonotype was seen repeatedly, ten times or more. The CDR3 DNA reads as TGTGCCAGCAGTCCCCCACAGGTAACAGCCGACGAGCAGTACTTC. This translates into CASSPPQVTADEQYF. This chain links TRBV6-5 with TRBJ2-7, with a weak D call TRBD1 (5 bases). Germline-derived CDR1 and CDR2 are MNHEY and SVGAGI. The CDR3 spans 15 residues. V shed 5 bases and J shed 5 bases, with 19 bases lying between them.

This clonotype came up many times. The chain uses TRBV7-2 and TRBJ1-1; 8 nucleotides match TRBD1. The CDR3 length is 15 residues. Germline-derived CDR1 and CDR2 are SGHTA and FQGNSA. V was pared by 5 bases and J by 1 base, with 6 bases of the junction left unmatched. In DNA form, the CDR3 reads TGTGCCAGCAGCCGCCCAGGGGGCGGGAACACTGAAGCTTTCTTT. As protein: CASSRPGGGNTEAFF.

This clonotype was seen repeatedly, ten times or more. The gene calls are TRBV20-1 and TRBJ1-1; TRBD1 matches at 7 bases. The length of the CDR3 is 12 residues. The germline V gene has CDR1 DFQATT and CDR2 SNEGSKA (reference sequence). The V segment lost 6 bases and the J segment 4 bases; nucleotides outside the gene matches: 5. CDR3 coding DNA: TGCAGTGCGCCGGGACAGACCACTGAAGCTTTCTTT. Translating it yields CSAPGQTTEAFF.

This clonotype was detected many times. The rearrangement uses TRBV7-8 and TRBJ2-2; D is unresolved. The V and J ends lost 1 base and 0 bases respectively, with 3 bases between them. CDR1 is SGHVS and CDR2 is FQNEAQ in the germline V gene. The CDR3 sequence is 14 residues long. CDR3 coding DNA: TGTGCCAGCAGCTTAGGCGCGAACACCGGGGAGCTGTTTTTT. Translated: CASSLGANTGELFF. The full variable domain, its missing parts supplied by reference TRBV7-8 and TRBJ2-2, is GAGVSQSPRYKVAKRGQDVALRCDPISGHVSLFWYQQALGQGPEFLTYFQNEAQLDKSGLPSDRFFAERPEGSVSTLKIQRTQQEDSAVYLCASSLGANTGELFFGEGSRLTVL.

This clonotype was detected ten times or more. The CDR3 reads CSAGKDRGPSDNYGYTF. CDR3 in DNA: TGCAGTGCTGGAAAAGACAGGGGCCCTTCCGATAACTATGGCTACACCTTC. This chain joins TRBV20-1 and TRBJ1-2; TRBD1 agrees at 8 bases. The CDR3 is 17 amino acids. In germline, CDR1 is DFQATT, CDR2 SNEGSKA (reference sequence). The trim removed 5 bases at V and 1 base at J, leaving 15 bases unmatched.

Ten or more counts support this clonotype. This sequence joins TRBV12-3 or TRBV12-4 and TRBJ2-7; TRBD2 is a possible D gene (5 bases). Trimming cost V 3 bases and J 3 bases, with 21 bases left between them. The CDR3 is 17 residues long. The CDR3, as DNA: TGTGCCAGCAGTTTGGCTCCCGCCCGGGGTTTGGGCTACGAGCAGTACTTC. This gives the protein CASSLAPARGLGYEQYF.

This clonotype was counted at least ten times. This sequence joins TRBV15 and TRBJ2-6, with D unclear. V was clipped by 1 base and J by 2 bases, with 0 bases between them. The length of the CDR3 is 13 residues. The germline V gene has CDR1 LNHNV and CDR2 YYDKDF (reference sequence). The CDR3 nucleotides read TGTGCCACCAGCAGAGCTGGGGCCAACGTCCTGACTTTC. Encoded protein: CATSRAGANVLTF.

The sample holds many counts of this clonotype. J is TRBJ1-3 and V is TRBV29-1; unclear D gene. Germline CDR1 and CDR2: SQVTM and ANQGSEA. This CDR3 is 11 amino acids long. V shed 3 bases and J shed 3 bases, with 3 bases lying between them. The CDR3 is CSVEGGNTIYF. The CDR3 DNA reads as TGCAGCGTTGAGGGTGGAAACACCATATATTTT.

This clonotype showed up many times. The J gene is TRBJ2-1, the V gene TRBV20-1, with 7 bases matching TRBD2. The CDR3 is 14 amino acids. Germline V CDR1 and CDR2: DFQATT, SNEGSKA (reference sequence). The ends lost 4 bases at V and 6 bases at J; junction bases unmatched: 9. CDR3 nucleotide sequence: TGCAGTGCTATGATTCGGGACTACCGCAATGAGCAGTTCTTC. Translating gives CSAMIRDYRNEQFF.

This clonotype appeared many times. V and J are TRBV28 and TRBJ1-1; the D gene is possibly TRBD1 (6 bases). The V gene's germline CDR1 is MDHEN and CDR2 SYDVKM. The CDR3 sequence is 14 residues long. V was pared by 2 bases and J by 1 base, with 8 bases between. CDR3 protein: CASSLKGGNTEAFF. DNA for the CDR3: TGTGCCAGCAGTTTAAAAGGGGGGAACACTGAAGCTTTCTTT.

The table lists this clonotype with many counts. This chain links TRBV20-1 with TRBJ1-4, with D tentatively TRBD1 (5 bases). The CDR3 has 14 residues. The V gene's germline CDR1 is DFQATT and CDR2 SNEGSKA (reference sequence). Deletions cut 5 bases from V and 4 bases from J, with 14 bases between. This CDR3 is CSALDHRHNEKLFF. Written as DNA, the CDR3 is TGCAGTGCTCTCGACCACAGGCATAATGAAAAACTGTTTTTT.

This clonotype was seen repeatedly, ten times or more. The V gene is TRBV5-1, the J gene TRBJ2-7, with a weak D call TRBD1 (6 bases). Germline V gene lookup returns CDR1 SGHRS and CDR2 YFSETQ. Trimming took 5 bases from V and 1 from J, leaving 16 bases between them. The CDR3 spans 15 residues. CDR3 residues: CASSVMGASSYEQYF. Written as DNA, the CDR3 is TGCGCCAGCAGTGTAATGGGGGCTAGTTCCTACGAGCAGTACTTC.

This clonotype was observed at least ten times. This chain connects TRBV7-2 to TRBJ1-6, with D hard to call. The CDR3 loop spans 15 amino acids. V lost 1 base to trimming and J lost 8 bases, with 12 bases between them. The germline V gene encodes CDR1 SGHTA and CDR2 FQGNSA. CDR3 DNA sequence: TGTGCCAGCAGCTTAGTCCCCCCGGCTGATTCACCCCTCCACTTT. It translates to CASSLVPPADSPLHF. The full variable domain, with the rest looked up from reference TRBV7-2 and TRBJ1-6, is GAGVSQSPSNKVTEKGKDVELRCDPISGHTALYWYRQSLGQGLEFLIYFQGNSAPDKSGLPSDRFSAERTGGSVSTLTIQRTQQEDSAVYLCASSLVPPADSPLHFGNGTRLTVT.

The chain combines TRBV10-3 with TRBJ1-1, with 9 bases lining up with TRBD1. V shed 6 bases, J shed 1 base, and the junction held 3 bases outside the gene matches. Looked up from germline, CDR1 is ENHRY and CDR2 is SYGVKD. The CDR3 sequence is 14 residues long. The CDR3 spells CAIRRTGENTEAFF. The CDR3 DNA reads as TGTGCCATCAGGAGGACAGGGGAGAACACTGAAGCTTTCTTT.

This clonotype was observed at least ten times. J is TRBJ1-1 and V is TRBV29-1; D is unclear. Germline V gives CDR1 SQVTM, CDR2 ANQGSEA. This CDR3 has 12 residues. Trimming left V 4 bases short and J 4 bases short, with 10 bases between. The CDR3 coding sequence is TGCAGCGTTGTGAAGAGTCCCACTGAAGCTTTCTTT. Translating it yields CSVVKSPTEAFF.

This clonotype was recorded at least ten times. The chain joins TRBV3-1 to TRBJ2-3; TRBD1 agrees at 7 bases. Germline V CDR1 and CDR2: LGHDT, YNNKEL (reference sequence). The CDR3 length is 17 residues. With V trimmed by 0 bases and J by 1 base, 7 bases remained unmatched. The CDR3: CASSQDSRTGGTDTQYF. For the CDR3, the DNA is TGTGCCAGCAGCCAAGATAGCAGAACAGGGGGCACAGATACGCAGTATTTT.

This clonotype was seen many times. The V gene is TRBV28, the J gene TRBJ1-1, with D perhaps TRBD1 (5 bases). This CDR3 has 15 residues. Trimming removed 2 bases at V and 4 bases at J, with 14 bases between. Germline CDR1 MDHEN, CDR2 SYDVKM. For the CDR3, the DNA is TGTGCCAGCAGTTTAAGTCCGGGGGGGGTCACTGAAGCTTTCTTT. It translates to CASSLSPGGVTEAFF.

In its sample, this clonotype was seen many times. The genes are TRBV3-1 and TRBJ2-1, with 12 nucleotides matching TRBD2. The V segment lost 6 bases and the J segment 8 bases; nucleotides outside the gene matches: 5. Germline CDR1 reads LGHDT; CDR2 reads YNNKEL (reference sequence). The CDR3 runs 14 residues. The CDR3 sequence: CASSTSGRPYEQFF. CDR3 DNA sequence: TGTGCCAGCAGTACTAGCGGGAGGCCATATGAGCAGTTCTTC.

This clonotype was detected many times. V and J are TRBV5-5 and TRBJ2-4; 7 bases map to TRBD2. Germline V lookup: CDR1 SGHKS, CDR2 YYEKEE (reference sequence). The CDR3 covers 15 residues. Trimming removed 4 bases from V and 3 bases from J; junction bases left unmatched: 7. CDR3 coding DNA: TGTGCCAGCAGCCCCGGGGGGAGCGGCAAAAACATTCAGTACTTC. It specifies CASSPGGSGKNIQYF.